One sample yielded the 8 T cell receptor beta chains listed below, sequenced in a study of blood T cells in healthy people across ages. Combining a sample-barcoded 5' primer with a J-beta primer mix, a second PCR ran for roughly 6 to 12 cycles. In TCRdb, the 5' RACE reads were re-called with MiXCR into one record per CDR3 protein. The sample includes around 780,000 distinct CDR3 sequences, approximately 53% of them seen just once. Sequencing was carried out using blood. The source of these receptors is a man between 40 and 49 years old in good health.

This clonotype was observed many times. The chain recombines TRBV20-1 with TRBJ2-7; 7 nucleotides align to TRBD1. Per germline, CDR1 DFQATT and CDR2 SNEGSKA (reference sequence). V gave up 4 bases and J gave up 5 bases; unmatched junction bases: 8. This CDR3 has 13 residues. The DNA of the CDR3 is TGCAGTGCTAATGGACAGGTCGACAACGAGCAGTACTTC. It codes for CSANGQVDNEQYF.

This chain's CDR3 is CSAFRAHRTADTQYF. The CDR3 nucleotides are TGCAGTGCTTTCCGGGCCCATCGAACGGCAGATACGCAGTATTTT. The rearrangement links TRBV20-1 to TRBJ2-3, with no clear D. The V gene's germline CDR1 is DFQATT and CDR2 SNEGSKA (reference sequence). This CDR3 has 15 amino acids. The V end was cut by 5 bases, the J end by 4 bases, with 19 bases between.

This sequence joins TRBV7-3 and TRBJ2-1; no reliable D call. Germline CDR1 reads SGHTA; CDR2 reads FQGTGA. The CDR3 runs 14 residues. Trimming removed 4 bases from V and 7 bases from J, with 14 bases in between. The CDR3 reads CASSSVLTKNEQFF. In DNA, the CDR3 is TGTGCCAGCAGCTCCGTATTAACCAAGAATGAGCAGTTCTTC.

In regard to this clonotype: Since a much larger clone is just one base distant, this may be a read error. The rearrangement uses TRBV3-1 and TRBJ2-7, with D tentatively TRBD2 (6 bases). The germline gives CDR1 LGHDT, CDR2 YNNKEL (reference sequence). CDR3 size: 13 residues. The CDR3 nucleotides are TGTGCCAGCAGCCGCGGGAAGACCTACGGGCAGTACTTC. It encodes CASSRGKTYGQYF.

CDR3 coding DNA: TGTGCCAGCAGCTGGGACGGCGCTAATCAGCCCCAGCATTTT. Translated, it gives CASSWDGANQPQHF. This chain uses TRBV7-2 with TRBJ1-5; TRBD1 is a possible D gene (5 bases). Trimming cost V 4 bases and J 4 bases, with 11 bases left between them. This CDR3 spans 14 amino acids. Germline CDR1 and CDR2: SGHTA and FQGNSA.

In the case of this clonotype: A single base separates this from a much larger clone, so it may be a read error. The chain recombines TRBV7-3 with TRBJ2-1; 10 bases line up with TRBD2. Germline CDR1 is SGHTA and CDR2 is FQGTGA. This CDR3 has 14 residues. J gave up 9 bases and V 5 bases, and 7 bases lay outside the gene matches. CDR3 protein: CASSVAGGPGEQFF. The DNA for the CDR3 is TGTGCCAGCAGCGTAGCGGGAGGTCCTGGTGAGCAGTTCTTC.

The chain uses TRBV20-1 and TRBJ1-2, with D perhaps matching TRBD1 (6 bases). The CDR3 has 13 amino acids. Germline values: CDR1 DFQATT, CDR2 SNEGSKA (reference sequence). Trimming left V 6 bases short and J 8 bases short, with 19 bases between. This CDR3 is CSADRTGLGGYTF. CDR3 DNA sequence: TGCAGTGCAGACCGCACAGGGCTGGGAGGCTACACCTTC.

The V gene is TRBV6-2 or TRBV6-3, the J gene TRBJ1-2; weak D call: TRBD1 (5 bases). The germline gives CDR1 MNHEY, CDR2 SVGEGT. Trimming left V 5 bases short and J 6 bases short, with 19 bases between. This CDR3 contains 15 residues. For the CDR3, the DNA is TGTGCCAGCAGTCCTAGACAGAGGCTTATGGATGGCTACACCTTC. Its protein product is CASSPRQRLMDGYTF.